These 8 T cell receptor beta chains came from one sample sequenced in a study of identifying expanded T cells in peripheral blood. TCRdb's table, derived via immunoSEQ multiplex PCR, lists solely in-frame clones and lacks some. This table holds roughly 120,000 clones, about 88% found once. The specimen was blood. These receptor sequences come from a person aged 18 to 70 in good health.

The chain has TRBV5-1 and TRBJ2-1, with D possibly being TRBD1 or TRBD2 (5 bases each). Trimming removed 1 base from V and 9 bases from J, with 14 bases in between. This CDR3 is built from 14 residues. CDR1 is SGHRS, CDR2 YFSETQ, per germline. This CDR3 reads CASSLTRGRGEQFF. Here the CDR3 DNA reads TGCGCCAGCAGCTTGACTCGGGGTAGGGGTGAGCAGTTCTTC.

The gene calls are TRBV7-2 and TRBJ2-3; the D gene is possibly TRBD1 (6 bases). Germline V gene lookup returns CDR1 SGHTA and CDR2 FQGNSA. The germline V and J ends were trimmed by 1 base and 5 bases, with 13 bases remaining between them. The CDR3 extends over 15 amino acids. CDR3 DNA: TGTGCCAGCAGCTTAGACGGGACATCAAGAGATACGCAGTATTTT. This codes for CASSLDGTSRDTQYF.

This clone was counted between two and nine times. This chain joins TRBV7-9 and TRBJ1-6; unclear D gene. Germline V gives CDR1 SEHNR, CDR2 FQNEAQ (reference sequence). The CDR3 sequence is 13 residues long. V dropped 2 bases and J dropped 11 bases, with 10 bases sitting between them. In nucleotides, the CDR3 is TGTGCCAGCAGCTTAACACTCGGGGCACCCCTCCACTTT. Translation: CASSLTLGAPLHF.

The V gene is TRBV7-2, the J gene TRBJ2-2, with D maybe TRBD1 (6 bases). The CDR3 spans 14 residues. V was cut by 3 bases and J by 9 bases, with 14 bases left in between. CDR1 and CDR2 (germline): SGHTA, FQGNSA. CDR3: CASSFSRGNRELFF. As DNA, the CDR3 is TGTGCCAGCAGCTTCTCCAGGGGAAACAGGGAGCTGTTTTTT.

V usage is TRBV18 and J usage is TRBJ2-7; perhaps TRBD2 as D (6 bases). CDR1 and CDR2 from the germline V gene are KGHSH and LQKENI. CDR3 length equals 14 residues. V was clipped by 3 bases and J by 3 bases, with 12 bases between them. The CDR3 is CASSPRLANYEQYF. The CDR3 bases are TGTGCCAGCTCACCCCGCCTAGCGAACTACGAGCAGTACTTC. Supplemented by reference TRBV18 and TRBJ2-7, the full variable domain reads NAGVMQNPRHLVRRRGQEARLRCSPMKGHSHVYWYRQLPEEGLKFMVYLQKENIIDESGMPKERFSAEFPKEGPSILRIQQVVRGDSAAYFCASSPRLANYEQYFGPGTRLTVT.

J is TRBJ1-5 and V is TRBV18; D unresolved. The V and J ends lost 2 bases and 11 bases respectively, with 13 bases between them. CDR1 and CDR2 from the germline V gene are KGHSH and LQKENI. The CDR3 consists of 13 residues. The CDR3 spells CASSPEVRMTQHF. The CDR3 DNA reads as TGTGCCAGCTCACCAGAAGTGAGAATGACCCAGCATTTT.

V and J are TRBV11-2 and TRBJ1-2; a possible D gene is TRBD1 (5 bases). V was clipped by 5 bases and J by 4 bases, with 8 bases between them. The CDR3 loop spans 12 amino acids. CDR1 and CDR2 (germline): SGHAT, FQNNGV. The CDR3 DNA reads as TGTGCCAGCAGCCCCGACAGCTATGGCTACACCTTC. Protein product: CASSPDSYGYTF.

The chain carries TRBV19 and TRBJ2-5, with D tentatively TRBD2 (6 bases). Germline-derived CDR1 and CDR2 are LNHDA and SQIVND (reference sequence). V was shortened by 5 bases and J by 5 bases, with 15 bases between the two germline ends. The CDR3 consists of 14 residues. CDR3 DNA sequence: TGTGCCAGTAGTGTCCGGGACTCTCACGAGACCCAGTACTTC. Protein product: CASSVRDSHETQYF.